These T cell receptor beta chains were read from a single sample in a study of blood T cell repertoires in COVID-19. The method was immunoSEQ multiplex PCR; TCRdb's version includes in-frame clones alone and lacks a portion of them. The table records approximately 300,000 clones, 87% of them present only once. The sequencing input was PBMCs or T cells enriched from blood (not recorded which). The receptors shown here come from a woman younger than 45 who had recovered from COVID-19. Both conserved end residues are part of each CDR3. D genes are given only for firm matches. Rows may omit the clone size; those that give it use once, few, many or a size class.

d_gene	abundance	v_gene	j_gene	CDR3nt	CDR3aa
.	.	TRBV6-2/TRBV6-3	TRBJ1-2	TGTGCCAGCAGCCCGCAGGGGAGACCTAACTATGGCTACACCTTC	CASSPQGRPNYGYTF
.	.	TRBV4-1	TRBJ1-1	TGCGCCAGCAGCCAAGGGGGGGGCCGGATGAACACTGAAGCTTTCTTT	CASSQGGGRMNTEAFF
TRBD1	once	TRBV7-6	TRBJ2-5	TGTGCCAGCAGCGTAACAGGGGGCCAAGAGACCCAGTACTTC	CASSVTGGQETQYF
.	once	TRBV19	TRBJ1-2	TGTGCCTCTGCTGGCAATAACTATGGCTACACCTTC	CASAGNNYGYTF
.	.	TRBV20-1	TRBJ2-7	TGCAGTGCTAGTCCTCAGGGCCACGAGCAGTACTTC	CSASPQGHEQYF
.	.	TRBV30	TRBJ1-6	TGTGCCTGGAGTGGACCGGGGGGAAGCTCCTATAATTCACCCCTCCACTTT	CAWSGPGGSSYNSPLHF
.	.	TRBV15	TRBJ1-2	TGTGCCACCAGCAGAGATCGGGTCACCAACTATGGCTACACCTTC	CATSRDRVTNYGYTF
.	.	TRBV5-1	TRBJ1-5	TGCGCCAGCAGCTTGGACGGTGGTTCTGGTCAGCCCCAGCATTTT	CASSLDGGSGQPQHF
TRBD1	.	TRBV20-1	TRBJ1-1	TGCAGTGCTAGTCGCAGGGGGACTGAAGCTTTCTTT	CSASRRGTEAFF
.	.	TRBV11-2	TRBJ2-2	TGTGCCAGCACCCTCGGCGGGGAGCTGTTTTTT	CASTLGGELFF
.	.	TRBV21-1	TRBJ1-4	TGTGCCAGCAGGGACAGGGGGCGGGTTGAAAAACTGTTTTTT	CASRDRGRVEKLFF
.	once	TRBV5-1	TRBJ1-2	TGCGCCAGCAGCTTAGACAGCGCCCCTACCTATGGCTACACCTTC	CASSLDSAPTYGYTF
TRBD1	.	TRBV6-5	TRBJ1-5	TGTGCCAGCAGCCCGGGACAGGGGTCATGGGGGCCCCAGCATTTT	CASSPGQGSWGPQHF
.	.	TRBV2	TRBJ2-7	TGTGCCAGCAAAGTGGAGGGCAGCTCAAGTGAGCAGTACTTC	CASKVEGSSSEQYF
TRBD2	.	TRBV5-1	TRBJ2-5	TGCGCCAGCAGGGAGGGACTAGCGGGGGAGACCCAGTACTTC	CASREGLAGETQYF
TRBD1	.	TRBV6-2/TRBV6-3	TRBJ1-2	TGTGCCAGCAGTTCCTACCTGCGACAGGGGGCCCACTATGGCTACACCTTC	CASSSYLRQGAHYGYTF
.	.	TRBV6-1	TRBJ1-6	TGTGCCAGCAGTGAAGCCGGACTGAATTCACCCCTCCACTTT	CASSEAGLNSPLHF
TRBD1	.	TRBV25-1	TRBJ2-7	TGTGCCAGCAGTGAGGACAGGGCCCCCTACGAGCAGTACTTC	CASSEDRAPYEQYF
TRBD1	.	TRBV6-1	TRBJ1-4	TGTGCCAGCAGTGGAGGGACAGGGAGCTCTACATATCTTTCACTGTTTTTT	CASSGGTGSSTYLSLFF
TRBD1	.	TRBV4-2	TRBJ2-7	TGTGCCAGCAGCCAAGCACACCGGGACAGGGGGTACGAGCAGTACTTC	CASSQAHRDRGYEQYF
.	.	TRBV29-1	TRBJ1-1	TGCAGCGGCGAGCGCCGGGTAGACACTGAAGCTTTCTTT	CSGERRVDTEAFF
.	.	TRBV7-9	TRBJ2-5	TGTGCCAGCAGCGGTGAAGGGGGGGCGGGTCAAGAGACCCAGTACTTC	CASSGEGGAGQETQYF
.	once	TRBV5-1	TRBJ1-5	TGCGCCAGCAGCTCGACCTGGGGGGGTCAGCCCCAGCATTTT	CASSSTWGGQPQHF
.	.	TRBV15	TRBJ1-2	TGTGCCACCAGAGAGGGGGGGCAGGTCTATGGCTACACCTTC	CATREGGQVYGYTF
TRBD2	.	TRBV19	TRBJ2-7	TGTGCCAGCAGCGGGGTAGCCACCCACGAGCAGTACTTC	CASSGVATHEQYF
TRBD2	.	TRBV5-1	TRBJ2-6	TGCGCCAGCAGCTTCCGAGTAGCGGGGGAATCTGGGGCCAACGTCCTGACTTTC	CASSFRVAGESGANVLTF
.	.	TRBV10-3	TRBJ1-1	TGTGCCATCAGTGAGTCTCTTAGTAGGAGTGAGAACACTGAAGCTTTCTTT	CAISESLSRSENTEAFF
TRBD1	.	TRBV19	TRBJ1-3	TGTGCCAGTAGTATCCGACAGGGACTTGGAAACACCATATATTTT	CASSIRQGLGNTIYF
.	.	TRBV6-2/TRBV6-3	TRBJ2-7	TGTGCCAGCAGTCGGAGACTAGGCCTCTCCTACGAGCAGTACTTC	CASSRRLGLSYEQYF
TRBD2	few	TRBV7-6	TRBJ2-3	TGTGCCAGCAGCCCCACATGGAGCGGGGGCCTCGTAACGCAGTATTTT	CASSPTWSGGLVTQYF
TRBD2	.	TRBV30	TRBJ2-3	TGTGCCTGGACTAGCGGGGTATCTAGCACAGATACGCAGTATTTT	CAWTSGVSSTDTQYF
.	.	TRBV5-1	TRBJ2-7	TGCGCCAGCGGGATAGCAGGGTCCTACGAGCAGTACTTC	CASGIAGSYEQYF
TRBD1	.	TRBV7-3	TRBJ1-3	TGTGCCAGCAGCTCGACAGGGGCTGGAAACACCATATATTTT	CASSSTGAGNTIYF
TRBD2	.	TRBV2	TRBJ2-7	TGTGCCAGCAGTGAAGCGCGCCTAGCGGGGCACTGGTACGAGCAGTACTTC	CASSEARLAGHWYEQYF
TRBD1	.	TRBV6-5	TRBJ2-2	TGTGCCAGCCGACAGGGGGGGACTAACACCGGGGAGCTGTTTTTT	CASRQGGTNTGELFF
.	.	TRBV5-1	TRBJ1-1	TGCGCCAGCAGCTTGGAATCCGTGAACACTGAAGCTTTCTTT	CASSLESVNTEAFF
TRBD1	.	TRBV5-6	TRBJ2-1	TGTGCCAGCAGCTCACTGGGACAGGGAACGAGGTCTCGATACAATGAGCAGTTCTTC	CASSSLGQGTRSRYNEQFF